The 26 T cell receptor beta chains below were found in one sample sequenced in a study of blood T cells in healthy people across ages. A sample-barcoded 5' primer and a J-beta primer mix were used in a second PCR of roughly 6 to 11 cycles. TCRdb passed the 5' RACE reads through MiXCR, listing each CDR3 protein once. Among some 1.8 million distinct CDR3 sequences listed, around 40% were seen once. The sample consisted of blood. The receptors derive from a human donor in good health.

The V and J genes are TRBV20-1 and TRBJ2-7, with D perhaps TRBD1 or TRBD2 (5 bases each). The CDR3 runs to 16 residues. Per germline, CDR1 DFQATT and CDR2 SNEGSKA (reference sequence). Trimming took 3 bases from V and 2 from J, leaving 20 bases between them. CDR3 sequence (DNA): TGCAGTGCTAGGACAAGTCCGGGACGGATAGCCTACGAGCAGTACTTC. The encoded protein is CSARTSPGRIAYEQYF.

The chain employs TRBV12-3 or TRBV12-4 and TRBJ2-7; maybe TRBD2 (6 bases). This CDR3 spans 15 amino acids. Deletions cut 6 bases from V and 5 bases from J, with 20 bases between. For the CDR3, the DNA is TGTGCCAGCAGCCCCCCCGCGGGGCTCCTCAACGAGCAGTACTTC. Translating it yields CASSPPAGLLNEQYF.

This clonotype was detected a few times. The genes are TRBV5-6 and TRBJ2-7, with 8 bases lining up with TRBD2. The CDR3 contains 15 residues. Germline assignment: CDR1 SGHDT and CDR2 YYEEEE. J gave up 1 base and V 3 bases, and 6 bases lay outside the gene matches. The CDR3 reads CASSWLSGGSYEQYF. Here the CDR3 DNA reads TGTGCCAGCAGCTGGTTGAGCGGGGGATCCTACGAGCAGTACTTC. The full variable domain, completed using reference TRBV5-6 and TRBJ2-7, is DAGVTQSPTHLIKTRGQQVTLRCSPKSGHDTVSWYQQALGQGPQFIFQYYEEEERQRGNFPDRFSGHQFPNYSSELNVNALLLGDSALYLCASSWLSGGSYEQYFGPGTRLTVT.

This clonotype has just a few counts. The chain couples TRBV2 to TRBJ2-5; weak D call: TRBD2 (5 bases). V was shortened by 7 bases and J by 5 bases, with 14 bases between the two germline ends. The CDR3 extends over 13 amino acids. The germline CDR1 and CDR2 sequences are SNHLY and FYNNEI. In DNA form, the CDR3 reads TGTGCCAGCAAGGGAGCTGTGGGGGAGACCCAGTACTTC. Amino acid sequence: CASKGAVGETQYF.

The gene calls are TRBV7-3 and TRBJ2-4, with 10 bases lining up with TRBD2. The CDR3 totals 16 residues. J gave up 13 bases and V 4 bases, and 16 bases lay outside the gene matches. Germline CDR1 reads SGHTA; CDR2 reads FQGTGA. CDR3 in DNA: TGTGCCAGCAGCTCCGTAGCGGGGGGCCAGTACAATGAGCAGTACTTC. This gives the protein CASSSVAGGQYNEQYF. Full variable domain (outside the CDR3, taken from reference TRBV7-3 and TRBJ2-4): GAGVSQTPSNKVTEKGKYVELRCDPISGHTALYWYRQSLGQGPEFLIYFQGTGAADDSGLPNDRFFAVRPEGSVSTLKIQRTERGDSAVYLCASSSVAGGQYNEQYFGAGTRLSVL.

The chain joins TRBV10-3 to TRBJ1-2, with a tentative D call TRBD1 (6 bases). Germline assignment: CDR1 ENHRY and CDR2 SYGVKD. V was clipped by 7 bases and J by 8 bases, with 14 bases between them. The CDR3 sequence is 12 residues long. The DNA for the CDR3 is TGTGCCATCAATCCAGGGGAAGGGGGCTACACCTTC. Its protein is CAINPGEGGYTF.

The chain links TRBV20-1 to TRBJ2-7; the D gene is possibly TRBD1 (6 bases). Between the trimmed V and J ends, which lost 5 bases and 0 bases, there was a span of 14 bases. In germline, CDR1 is DFQATT, CDR2 SNEGSKA (reference sequence). The CDR3 runs 14 residues. CDR3 protein: CSAPTRGHSYEQYF. The DNA for the CDR3 is TGCAGTGCTCCCACTAGGGGACACTCCTACGAGCAGTACTTC.

With respect to this clonotype: Relative to the germline gene, one junction end is altered; a read error may explain this. This chain uses TRBV7-2 with TRBJ2-5; no firm D call. Germline CDR1 and CDR2: SGHTA and FQGNSA. This CDR3 region has 13 residues. For the CDR3, the DNA is TGTGCCGGCAGCTTTCAGAGACCTAGAGAGCAGTACTTC. Translation: CAGSFQRPREQYF.

The chain is built from TRBV4-1 and TRBJ1-4; D is possibly TRBD1 (5 bases). Germline V gene sequence: CDR1 MGHRA, CDR2 YSYEKL. Trimming pared 6 bases from V and 6 bases from J, leaving 20 bases between. CDR3 length: 16 amino acids. The CDR3 loop is CASRHGAFAPDEKLFF. The CDR3 region has the DNA TGCGCCAGCAGACACGGGGCCTTCGCGCCCGATGAAAAACTGTTTTTT.

This clonotype was seen a handful of times. The chain recombines TRBV29-1 with TRBJ1-1; tentatively, D is TRBD1 (5 bases). The CDR3 spans 11 residues. V was trimmed by 4 bases and J by 7 bases, leaving 10 bases between them. Germline V gene sequence: CDR1 SQVTM, CDR2 ANQGSEA. CDR3 DNA: TGCAGCGTTGGTAAGGGGAGTGAAGCTTTCTTT. It is translated as CSVGKGSEAFF.

J is TRBJ2-4 and V is TRBV28, with 7 bases matching TRBD2. The CDR3 loop spans 16 amino acids. Germline assignment: CDR1 MDHEN and CDR2 SYDVKM. V shed 3 bases and J 6 bases; nucleotides not matched to a gene: 11. The CDR3 spells CASSFSQGGGGNIQYF. CDR3 nucleotide sequence: TGTGCCAGCAGTTTCTCCCAAGGTGGGGGGGGAAACATTCAGTACTTC.

This chain connects TRBV6-5 to TRBJ2-7, with TRBD1 matching 9 bases. CDR3 size: 13 residues. Looked up from germline, CDR1 is MNHEY and CDR2 is SVGAGI. The V gene end was trimmed by 9 bases and the J gene end by 3 bases; junction bases not matched to a gene: 6. Here the CDR3 DNA reads TGTGCCAGTGACAGGGGGGGAATCTACGAGCAGTACTTC. This sequence encodes CASDRGGIYEQYF.

The chain recombines TRBV6-5 with TRBJ1-1; D perhaps matches TRBD1 (5 bases). CDR1 and CDR2 from the germline V gene are MNHEY and SVGAGI. The germline V and J ends were trimmed by 2 bases and 0 bases, with 7 bases remaining between them. CDR3 length: 14 residues. CDR3 sequence reads: CASSYGAVNTEAFF. The CDR3 coding sequence is TGTGCCAGCAGTTACGGGGCGGTGAACACTGAAGCTTTCTTT.

This rearrangement joins TRBV12-3 or TRBV12-4 to TRBJ2-6; TRBD1 agrees at 8 bases. The CDR3 has 16 amino acids. Losses at the gene ends were 5 bases for V and 1 base for J; bases not matched to a gene: 4. The CDR3 protein is CASSVYRGSGANVLTF. DNA for the CDR3: TGTGCCAGCAGTGTATACAGGGGGTCTGGGGCCAACGTCCTGACTTTC.

The chain has TRBV24-1 and TRBJ2-3; possible D gene TRBD2, 5 bases. Germline loops: CDR1 KGHDR, CDR2 SFDVKD. CDR3 length: 13 amino acids. Trimming pared 10 bases from V and 2 bases from J, leaving 12 bases between. Here the CDR3 reads CATRVGSTDTQYF. DNA for the CDR3: TGTGCCACGCGGGTGGGGTCCACAGATACGCAGTATTTT.

In its sample, this clonotype was seen a few times. The CDR3 nucleotides read TGTGCCAGCAGTACCCAGGCTGGGGCCAACGTCCTGACTTTC. Translated: CASSTQAGANVLTF. The genes are TRBV5-6 and TRBJ2-6; D remains unclear. Trimming stripped 5 bases from V and 2 bases from J, with 8 bases between. The CDR3 consists of 14 residues. CDR1 SGHDT and CDR2 YYEEEE come from the germline V gene. Full variable domain (missing parts from reference TRBV5-6 and TRBJ2-6): DAGVTQSPTHLIKTRGQQVTLRCSPKSGHDTVSWYQQALGQGPQFIFQYYEEEERQRGNFPDRFSGHQFPNYSSELNVNALLLGDSALYLCASSTQAGANVLTFGAGSRLTVL.

This clonotype was seen only once. The chain is built from TRBV28 and TRBJ2-3; D is perhaps TRBD1 (5 bases). The CDR3 is made up of 16 amino acids. V was trimmed by 7 bases and J by 0 bases, leaving 17 bases between them. The germline V gene encodes CDR1 MDHEN and CDR2 SYDVKM. CDR3 nucleotide sequence: TGTGCCAGCACCCTCCCGACAGATTATAGCACAGATACGCAGTATTTT. Protein sequence: CASTLPTDYSTDTQYF.

This chain uses TRBV4-2 with TRBJ2-7, with 10 bases fitting TRBD2. The J segment lost 0 bases and the V segment lost 0 bases, leaving 5 bases of the junction unmatched. Germline assignment: CDR1 LGHNA and CDR2 YNFKEQ. The CDR3 sequence is 17 residues long. This chain's CDR3 is CASSQETSGASSYEQYF. DNA of the CDR3: TGTGCCAGCAGCCAAGAAACTAGCGGGGCCTCCTCCTACGAGCAGTACTTC.

This clonotype has more than one count but fewer than ten. The chain links TRBV20-1 to TRBJ1-5, with D perhaps TRBD1 (6 bases). Germline CDR1 and CDR2: DFQATT and SNEGSKA (reference sequence). Trimming stripped 2 bases from V and 3 bases from J, with 14 bases between. The CDR3 has 15 amino acids. CDR3 DNA: TGCAGTGCTAGAAACATTGACAGGAACAATCAGCCCCAGCATTTT. This sequence encodes CSARNIDRNNQPQHF.

This clonotype was found many times. This sequence joins TRBV25-1 and TRBJ2-6; possible D gene TRBD1, 5 bases. Germline V CDR1 and CDR2: MGHDK, SYGVNS. This CDR3 contains 17 residues. Deletions cut 5 bases from V and 0 bases from J, with 14 bases between. This CDR3 reads CASSQGLTPSGANVLTF. The CDR3 DNA is TGTGCCAGCAGTCAGGGTTTAACCCCCTCTGGGGCCAACGTCCTGACTTTC.

The chain combines TRBV5-1 with TRBJ2-1; 7 bases line up with TRBD2. V trimming: 3 bases; J trimming: 3 bases; junction bases outside the gene matches: 3. The germline V gene encodes CDR1 SGHRS and CDR2 YFSETQ. This CDR3 contains 14 residues. The CDR3 protein is CASSCGGGYNEQFF. The CDR3 region has the DNA TGCGCCAGCAGCTGCGGCGGGGGCTACAATGAGCAGTTCTTC.

This clonotype was seen more than once but under ten times. The rearrangement uses TRBV20-1 and TRBJ2-7, with TRBD2 as a possible D gene (6 bases). CDR1 is DFQATT, CDR2 SNEGSKA, per germline (reference sequence). V lost 0 bases and J 5 bases, leaving 20 bases between the germline ends. This CDR3 spans 16 amino acids. The CDR3 here is CSARDPLGGASHEQYF. In DNA form, the CDR3 reads TGCAGTGCTAGAGATCCCCTAGGCGGGGCATCCCACGAGCAGTACTTC.

In this sample, this clonotype turned up a few times. The genes are TRBV27 and TRBJ2-7; D is perhaps TRBD1 (5 bases). Trimming took off 5 bases at V and 3 bases at J, with 14 bases between the two ends. This CDR3 is built from 14 residues. Germline lookup yields CDR1 MNHEY and CDR2 SMNVEV (reference sequence). In nucleotides, the CDR3 is TGTGCCAGCAGTCCCACCTCGACAGACTACGAGCAGTACTTC. Translating gives CASSPTSTDYEQYF.

This chain connects TRBV9 to TRBJ1-2, with TRBD1 matching over 7 bases. CDR1 is SGDLS and CDR2 is YYNGEE in the germline V gene. V was pared by 1 base and J by 5 bases, with 14 bases of the junction left unmatched. There are 17 residues in the CDR3. This CDR3 is CASSVSSQGVEPYGYTF. In DNA form, the CDR3 reads TGTGCCAGCAGCGTAAGCTCCCAGGGGGTAGAACCTTATGGCTACACCTTC.

This clonotype was picked up a small number of times. The V gene is TRBV20-1, the J gene TRBJ2-5; D ambiguous. Per the germline V gene, CDR1 is DFQATT and CDR2 is SNEGSKA (reference sequence). The V end lost 6 bases, the J end lost 0 bases, and 11 bases lay between the germline ends. CDR3 size: 13 residues. DNA for the CDR3: TGCAGTGCCCCTTGGACGAACCAAGAGACCCAGTACTTC. Amino acids: CSAPWTNQETQYF.

This clonotype was counted a few times. The chain uses TRBV6-5 and TRBJ1-2, with D unclear. Germline V gives CDR1 MNHEY, CDR2 SVGAGI. The CDR3 runs to 13 residues. V was pared by 2 bases and J by 4 bases, with 8 bases between. The CDR3 is CASSYREGYGYTF. CDR3 DNA sequence: TGTGCCAGCAGTTACAGGGAAGGCTATGGCTACACCTTC.